This T cell receptor beta chain was profiled in a study of T cells expressing NK-cell markers. For the study at large: One of the eight sequenced donors was seronegative, whereas the other seven were HCMV-seropositive.

TCRdb re-called the 5' RACE reads; every CDR3 protein appears as one record, without DNA. In all, the sample yields 200,000 to 300,000 distinct CDR3 sequences. With respect to this clonotype: Antigen: not known.

Study-level findings and limits: Roughly 1.0-7.0% of CD8+ T cells in about six donors belonged to dominant NKG2C+ clonotypes.

The CDR3 extends over 15 amino acids. The germline V gene has CDR1 LGHDT and CDR2 YNNKEL (reference sequence). This TCR was recovered from a woman between 18 and 70 years old in good health. The sequenced sample consisted of blood T cells: a sorted CD56 or NKG2C T cell subset, CD4+ or CD8+ T cells, or bulk PBMC T cells (not recorded which). V is TRBV3-1 and J is TRBJ1-1; lacking DNA, the TRBD1 call made by TCRdb goes unchecked. This chain's CDR3 is CASSQGGVDGRVAFF.